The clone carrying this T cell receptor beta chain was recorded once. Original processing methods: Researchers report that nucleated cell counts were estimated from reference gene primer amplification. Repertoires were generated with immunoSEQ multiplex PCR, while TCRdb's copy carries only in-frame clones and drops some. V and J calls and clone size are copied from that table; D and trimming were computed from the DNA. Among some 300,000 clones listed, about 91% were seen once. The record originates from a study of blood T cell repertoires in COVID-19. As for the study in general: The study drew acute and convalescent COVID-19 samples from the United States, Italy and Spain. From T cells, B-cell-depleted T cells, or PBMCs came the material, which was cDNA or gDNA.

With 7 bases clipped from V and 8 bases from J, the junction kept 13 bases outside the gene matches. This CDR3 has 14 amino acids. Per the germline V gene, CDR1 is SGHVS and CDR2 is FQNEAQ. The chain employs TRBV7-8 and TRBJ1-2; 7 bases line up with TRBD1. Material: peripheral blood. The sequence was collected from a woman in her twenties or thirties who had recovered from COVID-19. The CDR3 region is CASTLAGLGGGYTF. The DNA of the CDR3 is TGTGCCAGCACCCTAGCCGGTCTAGGGGGCGGCTACACCTTC.